A selection of T cell receptor beta chains follows, all from one sample in a study of Ad26.COV2.S vaccination and SARS-CoV-2 variants. Profiling relied on immunoSEQ multiplex PCR, and the TCRdb table lists in-frame clones only, not all of them. The sample records fewer than 55,000 clones, approximately 80% being singletons. This specimen was peripheral blood, taken after recovery from COVID-19. All receptors come from a human donor who had recovered from COVID-19. The CDR3 runs from the conserved cysteine through the conserved F or W. A D gene is named only where the DNA matches it firmly. Not all rows give a size; the values are once, few, many and, for expanded clones, a class.

D,length,size,J,V,DNA,CDR3
TRBD1,15,.,TRBJ1-6,TRBV6-1,TGTGCCAGCAGTGAAAGGACAGGTCGAGAGGCACCCCTCCACTTT,CASSERTGREAPLHF
.,15,.,TRBJ1-1,TRBV5-5,TGTGCCAGCAGCTTGGGATCCTGGGAAGGATCTGAAGCTTTCTTT,CASSLGSWEGSEAFF
.,14,.,TRBJ1-5,TRBV5-4,TGTGCCAGCAGCTTGGGTGGAGGGGGTCAGCCCCAGCATTTT,CASSLGGGGQPQHF
.,12,.,TRBJ1-1,TRBV27,TGTGCCAGCAGTGCCTCTGGGGGAAGAGCTTTCTTT,CASSASGGRAFF
TRBD2,15,.,TRBJ2-3,TRBV6-4,TGTGCCAGCAGTCCCCTTAGCGGGGCCGGAGATACGCAGTATTTT,CASSPLSGAGDTQYF
.,11,.,TRBJ2-3,TRBV20-1,TGCAGTGCCAGGACTGGTGATACGCAGTATTTT,CSARTGDTQYF
.,14,.,TRBJ2-6,TRBV9,TGTGCCAGCAGCGTAGACTCTGGGGCCAACGTCCTGACTTTC,CASSVDSGANVLTF
.,16,.,TRBJ2-5,TRBV11-1,TGTGCCAGCAGCTTAGGTTACGGGGCCAACAAAGAGACCCAGTACTTC,CASSLGYGANKETQYF
.,12,.,TRBJ1-2,TRBV6-5,TGTGCCAGCAGCCCCGACGGCTATGGCTACACCTTC,CASSPDGYGYTF
.,12,.,TRBJ1-2,TRBV6-5,TGTGCCAGCATAAGGAGAGGGGATCGCGCCTTCTTC,CASIRRGDRAFF
.,11,.,TRBJ1-1,TRBV2,TGTGCCAGCAGTGAAATCGTCCGGAGAGACTTT,CASSEIVRRDF
.,13,.,TRBJ1-2,TRBV3-1/TRBV3-2,TGTGCCAGCAGCCCAGCCGTGGGGAGGGGCTACACCTTC,CASSPAVGRGYTF
.,14,.,TRBJ2-7,TRBV9,TGTGCCAGCAGCGTCCAAGACAGCTCCTACGAGCAGTACTTC,CASSVQDSSYEQYF
.,15,.,TRBJ2-7,TRBV6-5,TGTGCCAGCAGAAAAGGTTTGGACGGCTTCTACGAGCAGTACTTC,CASRKGLDGFYEQYF
TRBD1,14,.,TRBJ1-2,TRBV6-6,TGTGCCAGCAGTGCGACAGGGCCGATCTATGGCTACACCTTC,CASSATGPIYGYTF
TRBD2,14,.,TRBJ2-2,TRBV13,TGTGCCAGCAGTCAACTAGCGGGGGGGCGACGGCTGTTTTTT,CASSQLAGGRRLFF
TRBD1,13,.,TRBJ2-7,TRBV12-3/TRBV12-4,TGTGCCAGCAGAGTACAGGGGGCGGCCGAGCAGTACTTC,CASRVQGAAEQYF
.,13,medium-sized,TRBJ1-1,TRBV27,TGTGCCAGCAGAGGGGGACTAGGGACTGAAGCTTTCTTT,CASRGGLGTEAFF
.,15,.,TRBJ2-7,TRBV27,TGTGCCAGCAGTTTAGAGGGATCGATCTCCTACGAGCAGTACTTC,CASSLEGSISYEQYF
.,15,.,TRBJ1-5,TRBV12-5,TGTGCTAGTGGTTTGGCATGGCAGGGGAATCAGCCCCAGCATTTT,CASGLAWQGNQPQHF
TRBD1,15,.,TRBJ2-7,TRBV7-6,TGTGCCAGCAGCTTAGGGGGGGACAGGGGCTACGAGCAGTACTTC,CASSLGGDRGYEQYF
TRBD2,19,.,TRBJ2-1,TRBV3-1/TRBV3-2,TGTGCCAGCAGCCAAGTTCCTAGCGGGAGGAGGAGCTCCTACAATGAGCAGTTCTTC,CASSQVPSGRRSSYNEQFF
.,14,.,TRBJ1-1,TRBV19,TGTGCCAGTAAGGTAGAGGGGGTGAACACTGAAGCTTTCTTT,CASKVEGVNTEAFF
.,13,.,TRBJ2-1,TRBV2,TGTGCCAGCAGTCGTTACTTGGGCAATGAGCAGTTCTTC,CASSRYLGNEQFF
TRBD2,17,.,TRBJ2-5,TRBV25-1,TGTGCCAGCAGTGAAGGGAGGCTAGCGGGGGCCCAAGAGACCCAGTACTTC,CASSEGRLAGAQETQYF
.,16,.,TRBJ2-2,TRBV5-1,TGCGCCAGCAGTCCCTACGGGACGGCAAACACCGGGGAGCTGTTTTTT,CASSPYGTANTGELFF
TRBD1,15,.,TRBJ1-2,TRBV7-9,TGTGCCAGCAGCTTACCCAGGGGGCGAGTCGCTGGCTACACCTTC,CASSLPRGRVAGYTF
.,15,.,TRBJ2-3,TRBV11-2,TGTGCCAGCAGCCCGGAGGGGCAAAGGACAGATACGCAGTATTTT,CASSPEGQRTDTQYF
TRBD2,16,.,TRBJ2-3,TRBV7-9,TGTGCCAGCAGCTTAAGGGCTAGCGGGTTCACAGATACGCAGTATTTT,CASSLRASGFTDTQYF
TRBD1,14,once,TRBJ2-1,TRBV27,TGTGCCAGCAGTCCGGGACAGGAGAACAATGAGCAGTTCTTC,CASSPGQENNEQFF
.,14,.,TRBJ2-2,TRBV6-1,TGTGCCAGCAGTGAGTCCAGCCCCACCGGGGAGCTGTTTTTT,CASSESSPTGELFF
TRBD2,16,.,TRBJ2-1,TRBV7-6,TGTGCCAGCAACCGAGGAGGACTAGCGGGTTACAATGAGCAGTTCTTC,CASNRGGLAGYNEQFF
.,16,.,TRBJ2-6,TRBV29-1,TGCAGCGTTGTCCTCTCCTGGGGCGCTTGGGCCAACGTCCTGACTTTC,CSVVLSWGAWANVLTF